The 11 T cell receptor beta chains in this list originate from one sample, sequenced in a study of Ad26.COV2.S vaccination and SARS-CoV-2 variants. Profiled with immunoSEQ multiplex PCR; TCRdb holds only in-frame clones, not every one. The sample has 300,000 to 400,000 clones; around 87% are singletons. The treatment: some 19 received Ad26.COV2.S at low or high dose, single or two shots; roughly five received placebo; per-sample allocation not given. Sampling happened 63 days after the first vaccine or placebo injection. Sequencing was performed on peripheral blood, taken in a trial of Ad26.COV2.S vaccine versus placebo. The receptors stem from a person between 18 and 65 years old who received the Ad26.COV2.S COVID-19 vaccine or a placebo.

The CDR3 loop is CASSLYGSPNGSPLHF. The CDR3 coding sequence is TGTGCCAGCAGCTTATACGGCTCGCCCAACGGATCACCCCTCCACTTT. The chain recombines TRBV7-2 with TRBJ1-6; D not resolved. Germline V gene data show CDR1 as SGHTA and CDR2 as FQGNSA. V dropped 2 bases and J dropped 10 bases, with 18 bases sitting between them. The CDR3 length is 16 residues. Complete variable domain (other parts from reference TRBV7-2 and TRBJ1-6): GAGVSQSPSNKVTEKGKDVELRCDPISGHTALYWYRQSLGQGLEFLIYFQGNSAPDKSGLPSDRFSAERTGGSVSTLTIQRTQQEDSAVYLCASSLYGSPNGSPLHFGNGTRLTVT.

The CDR3 region has the DNA TGTGCCAGCAGCTTAGAGAGTTCGTGGTCCCACGAGCAGTACTTC. Its translation: CASSLESSWSHEQYF. This chain uses TRBV7-9 with TRBJ2-7; D not resolved. V was pared by 1 base and J by 5 bases, with 15 bases between. The CDR3 is 15 amino acids. Germline loops: CDR1 SEHNR, CDR2 FQNEAQ (reference sequence).

V usage is TRBV23-1 and J usage is TRBJ2-5, with D possibly being TRBD2 (6 bases). TRBV23-1 is an open reading frame, and its role is uncertain. The CDR3 is 13 amino acids. Trimming removed 3 bases at V and 5 bases at J, with 10 bases between. CDR3 amino acids: CASSQGDLETQYF. The CDR3 DNA follows: TGCGCCAGCAGTCAGGGGGACTTGGAGACCCAGTACTTC.

The chain's CDR3 is CAISDPRDRVSNEQFF. The CDR3, as DNA: TGTGCCATCAGTGATCCCCGGGACAGGGTATCTAATGAGCAGTTCTTC. This sequence joins TRBV10-3 and TRBJ2-1; the match to TRBD1 covers 9 bases. Trimming took 3 bases from V and 7 from J; bases not matched to a gene: 10. CDR1 and CDR2 (germline): ENHRY, SYGVKD. There are 16 residues in the CDR3.

CDR3 coding DNA: TGTGCCAGCGGGGGGGCAGGGCATTTTGACATTCAGTACTTC. Its protein product is CASGGAGHFDIQYF. The chain is built from TRBV27 and TRBJ2-4; TRBD2 might be the D (7 bases). The CDR3 is made up of 14 amino acids. Trimming took 8 bases from V and 8 from J, leaving 19 bases between them. Germline-derived CDR1 and CDR2 are MNHEY and SMNVEV (reference sequence).

The CDR3 DNA reads TGTGCCAGTAGTATTGAATACAATGAGCAGTTCTTC. Protein sequence: CASSIEYNEQFF. The chain employs TRBV19 and TRBJ2-1, with no clear D. Germline CDR1 and CDR2: LNHDA and SQIVND (reference sequence). The CDR3 has 12 amino acids. Trimming stripped 3 bases from V and 4 bases from J, with 4 bases between.

This sequence joins TRBV24-1 and TRBJ2-5; D is tentatively TRBD1 or TRBD2 (5 bases each). The CDR3 length is 16 residues. V was pared by 3 bases and J by 2 bases, with 15 bases between. Germline V gene data show CDR1 as KGHDR and CDR2 as SFDVKD. The CDR3 reads CATSDPRVGGQETQYF. The CDR3 DNA reads TGTGCCACCAGTGATCCCAGGGTTGGAGGACAAGAGACCCAGTACTTC.

J is TRBJ1-2 and V is TRBV7-9; 9 bases line up with TRBD1. This CDR3 has 13 residues. Germline V gene lookup returns CDR1 SEHNR and CDR2 FQNEAQ (reference sequence). The V segment lost 3 bases and the J segment 7 bases; nucleotides outside the gene matches: 3. The CDR3, as DNA: TGTGCCAGCAGCTTCGGGACAGGGATTGGCTACACCTTC. The encoded protein is CASSFGTGIGYTF.

The V gene is TRBV7-9, the J gene TRBJ2-1, with D perhaps given as TRBD1 or TRBD2 (6 bases each). V dropped 4 bases and J dropped 0 bases, with 13 bases sitting between them. Germline V CDR1 and CDR2: SEHNR, FQNEAQ (reference sequence). The CDR3 length is 16 residues. The CDR3 DNA sequence: TGTGCCAGCAGCTACTTGGGGGGCCTCTCCTACAATGAGCAGTTCTTC. Protein: CASSYLGGLSYNEQFF.

The CDR3 DNA follows: TGTGCCAGCAGTTACTCCTACGACGTGGGGCGAAGCAATCAGCCCCAGCATTTT. It codes for CASSYSYDVGRSNQPQHF. The V gene is TRBV6-2 or TRBV6-3, the J gene TRBJ1-5; weak D call: TRBD1 (5 bases). The V gene's germline CDR1 is MNHEY and CDR2 SVGEGT. This CDR3 is built from 18 residues. V was clipped by 0 bases and J by 1 base, with 16 bases between them.

This sequence joins TRBV9 and TRBJ1-4, with D possibly matching TRBD1 (5 bases). Germline CDR1 reads SGDLS; CDR2 reads YYNGEE. Trimming cost V 4 bases and J 4 bases, with 14 bases left between them. This CDR3 has 15 amino acids. DNA for the CDR3: TGTGCCAGCAGCCAATCCGGGGGATTTAATGAAAAACTGTTTTTT. Translation: CASSQSGGFNEKLFF.